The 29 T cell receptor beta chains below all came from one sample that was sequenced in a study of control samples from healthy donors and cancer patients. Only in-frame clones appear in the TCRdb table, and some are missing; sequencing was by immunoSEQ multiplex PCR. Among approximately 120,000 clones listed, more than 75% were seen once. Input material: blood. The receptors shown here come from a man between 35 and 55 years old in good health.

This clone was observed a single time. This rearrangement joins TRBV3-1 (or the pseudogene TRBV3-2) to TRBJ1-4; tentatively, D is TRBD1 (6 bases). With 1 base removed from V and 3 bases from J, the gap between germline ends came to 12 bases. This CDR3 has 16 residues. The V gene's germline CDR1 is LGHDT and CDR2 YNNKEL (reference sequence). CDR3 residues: CASSQGVGTSNEKLFF. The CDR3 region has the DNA TGTGCCAGCAGCCAAGGCGTTGGGACATCTAATGAAAAACTGTTTTTT.

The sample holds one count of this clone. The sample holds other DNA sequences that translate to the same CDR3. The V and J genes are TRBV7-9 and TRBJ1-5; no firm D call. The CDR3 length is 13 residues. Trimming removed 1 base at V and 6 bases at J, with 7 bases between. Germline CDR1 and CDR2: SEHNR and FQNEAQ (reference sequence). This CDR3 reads CASSLGVGQPQHF. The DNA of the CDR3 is TGTGCCAGCAGCTTAGGGGTGGGTCAGCCCCAGCATTTT.

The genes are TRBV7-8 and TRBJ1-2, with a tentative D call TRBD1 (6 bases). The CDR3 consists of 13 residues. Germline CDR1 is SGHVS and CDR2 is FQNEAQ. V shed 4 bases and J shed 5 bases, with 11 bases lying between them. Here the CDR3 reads CASSSGGAYGYTF. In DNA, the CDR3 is TGTGCCAGCAGCTCCGGGGGGGCGTATGGCTACACCTTC.

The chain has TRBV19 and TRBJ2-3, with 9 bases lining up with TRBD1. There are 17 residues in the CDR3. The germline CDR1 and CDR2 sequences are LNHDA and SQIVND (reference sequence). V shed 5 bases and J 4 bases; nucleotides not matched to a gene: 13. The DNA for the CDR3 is TGTGCCAGTAGTTCAACAGGGACAGGGAAGGGAGCAGATACGCAGTATTTT. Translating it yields CASSSTGTGKGADTQYF.

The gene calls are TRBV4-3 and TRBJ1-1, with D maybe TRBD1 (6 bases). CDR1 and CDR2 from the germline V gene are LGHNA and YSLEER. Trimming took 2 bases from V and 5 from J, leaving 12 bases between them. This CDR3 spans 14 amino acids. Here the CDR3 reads CASSQLTGWTEAFF. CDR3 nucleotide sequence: TGCGCCAGCAGCCAATTGACAGGTTGGACTGAAGCTTTCTTT.

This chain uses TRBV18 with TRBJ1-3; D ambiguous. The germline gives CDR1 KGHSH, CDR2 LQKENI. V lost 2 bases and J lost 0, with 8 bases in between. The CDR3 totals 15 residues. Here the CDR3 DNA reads TGTGCCAGCTCACCAAGGGAGAGCTCTGGAAACACCATATATTTT. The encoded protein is CASSPRESSGNTIYF.

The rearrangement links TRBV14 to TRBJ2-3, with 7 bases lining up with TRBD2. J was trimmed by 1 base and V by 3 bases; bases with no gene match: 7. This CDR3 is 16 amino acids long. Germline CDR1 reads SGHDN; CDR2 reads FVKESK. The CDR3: CASSQKRLAGTDTQYF. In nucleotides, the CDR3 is TGTGCCAGCAGCCAGAAGCGCCTAGCGGGCACAGATACGCAGTATTTT.

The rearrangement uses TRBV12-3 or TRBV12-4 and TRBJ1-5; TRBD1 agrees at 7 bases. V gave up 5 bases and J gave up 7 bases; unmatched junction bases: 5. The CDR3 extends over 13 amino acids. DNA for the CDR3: TGTGCCAGCAGTGACAGGGAAGGCCAGCCCCAGCATTTT. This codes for CASSDREGQPQHF.

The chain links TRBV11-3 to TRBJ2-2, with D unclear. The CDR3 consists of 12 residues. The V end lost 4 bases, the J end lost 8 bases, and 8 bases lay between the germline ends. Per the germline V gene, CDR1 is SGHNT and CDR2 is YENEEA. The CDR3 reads CASSSPRGELFF. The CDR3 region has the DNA TGTGCCAGCAGCTCGCCCCGGGGGGAGCTGTTTTTT.

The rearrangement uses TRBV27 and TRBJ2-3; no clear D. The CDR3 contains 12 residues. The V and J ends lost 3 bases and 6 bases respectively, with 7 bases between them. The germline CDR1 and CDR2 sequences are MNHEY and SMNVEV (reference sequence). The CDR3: CASSFLGDTQYF. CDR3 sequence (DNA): TGTGCCAGCAGTTTCCTGGGGGATACGCAGTATTTT.

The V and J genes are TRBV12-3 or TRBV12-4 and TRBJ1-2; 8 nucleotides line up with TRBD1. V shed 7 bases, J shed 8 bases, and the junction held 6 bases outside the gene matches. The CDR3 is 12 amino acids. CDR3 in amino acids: CASNQDRDGYTF. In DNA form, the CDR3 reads TGTGCCAGCAATCAGGACAGGGACGGCTACACCTTC.

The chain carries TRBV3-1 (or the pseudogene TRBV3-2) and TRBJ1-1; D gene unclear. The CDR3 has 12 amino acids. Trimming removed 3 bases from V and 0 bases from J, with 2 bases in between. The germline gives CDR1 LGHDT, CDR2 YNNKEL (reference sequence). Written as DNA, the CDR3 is TGTGCCAGCAGCCAGATGAACACTGAAGCTTTCTTT. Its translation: CASSQMNTEAFF.

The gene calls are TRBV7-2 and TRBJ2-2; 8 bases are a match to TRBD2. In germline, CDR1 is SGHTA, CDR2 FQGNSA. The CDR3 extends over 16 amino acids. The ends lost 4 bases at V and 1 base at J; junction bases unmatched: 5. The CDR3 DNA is TGTGCCAGCAGCTGGTCGGGGGGGTTGAACACCGGGGAGCTGTTTTTT. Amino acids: CASSWSGGLNTGELFF.

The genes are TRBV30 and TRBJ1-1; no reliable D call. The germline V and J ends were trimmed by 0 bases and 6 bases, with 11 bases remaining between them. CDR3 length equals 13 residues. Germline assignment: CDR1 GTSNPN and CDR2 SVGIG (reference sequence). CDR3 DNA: TGTGCCTGGAGTGTACAACTTGGGGCTGAAGCTTTCTTT. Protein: CAWSVQLGAEAFF.

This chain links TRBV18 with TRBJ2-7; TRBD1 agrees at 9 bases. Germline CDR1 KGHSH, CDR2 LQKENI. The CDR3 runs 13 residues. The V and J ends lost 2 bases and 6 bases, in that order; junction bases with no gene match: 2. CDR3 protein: CASSPGQGFEQYF. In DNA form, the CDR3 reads TGTGCCAGCTCACCAGGACAGGGGTTCGAGCAGTACTTC.

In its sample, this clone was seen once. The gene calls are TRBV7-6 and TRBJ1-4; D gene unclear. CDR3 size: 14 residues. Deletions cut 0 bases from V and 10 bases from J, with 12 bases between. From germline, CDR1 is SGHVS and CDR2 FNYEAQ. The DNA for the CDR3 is TGTGCCAGCAGCTTAGCCCTTCCGGAGGGAAAACTGTTTTTT. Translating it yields CASSLALPEGKLFF.

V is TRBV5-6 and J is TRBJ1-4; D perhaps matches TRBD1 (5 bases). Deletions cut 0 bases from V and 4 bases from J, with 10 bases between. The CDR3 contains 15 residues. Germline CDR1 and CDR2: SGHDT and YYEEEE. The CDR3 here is CASSLERQYNEKLFF. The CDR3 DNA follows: TGTGCCAGCAGCTTGGAGAGACAGTATAATGAAAAACTGTTTTTT.

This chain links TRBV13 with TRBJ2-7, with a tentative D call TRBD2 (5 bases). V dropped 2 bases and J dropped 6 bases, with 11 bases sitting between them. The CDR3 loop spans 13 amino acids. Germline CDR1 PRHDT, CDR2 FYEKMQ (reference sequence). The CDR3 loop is CASSLTGAGEQYF. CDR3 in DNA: TGTGCCAGCAGCTTAACCGGTGCGGGCGAGCAGTACTTC. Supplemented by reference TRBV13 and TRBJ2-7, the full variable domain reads AAGVIQSPRHLIKEKRETATLKCYPIPRHDTVYWYQQGPGQDPQFLISFYEKMQSDKGSIPDRFSAQQFSDYHSELNMSSLELGDSALYFCASSLTGAGEQYFGPGTRLTVT.

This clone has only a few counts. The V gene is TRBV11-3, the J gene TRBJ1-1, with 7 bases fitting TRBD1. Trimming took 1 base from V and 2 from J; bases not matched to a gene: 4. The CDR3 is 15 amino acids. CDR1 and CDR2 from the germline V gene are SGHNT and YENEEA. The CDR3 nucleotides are TGTGCCAGCAGCTTAGCGACAGGGACTAACACTGAAGCTTTCTTT. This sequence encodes CASSLATGTNTEAFF.

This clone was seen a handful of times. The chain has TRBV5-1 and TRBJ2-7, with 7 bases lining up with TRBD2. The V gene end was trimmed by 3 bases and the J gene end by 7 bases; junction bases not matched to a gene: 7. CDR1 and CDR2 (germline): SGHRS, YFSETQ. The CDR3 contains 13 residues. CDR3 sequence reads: CASSSRTSEEQYF. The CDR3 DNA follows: TGCGCCAGCAGCTCCAGGACTAGTGAGGAGCAGTACTTC.

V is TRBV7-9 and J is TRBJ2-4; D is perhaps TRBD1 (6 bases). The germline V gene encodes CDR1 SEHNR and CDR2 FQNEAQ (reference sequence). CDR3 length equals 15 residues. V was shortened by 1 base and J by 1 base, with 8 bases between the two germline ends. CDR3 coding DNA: TGTGCCAGCAGCTTAGAACAGGGTGCCAAAAACATTCAGTACTTC. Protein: CASSLEQGAKNIQYF.

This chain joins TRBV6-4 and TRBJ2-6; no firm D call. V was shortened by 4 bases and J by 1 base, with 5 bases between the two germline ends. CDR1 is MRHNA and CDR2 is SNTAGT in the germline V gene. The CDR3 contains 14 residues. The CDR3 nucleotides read TGTGCCAGCAGTGTTGTTTCTGGGGCCAACGTCCTGACTTTC. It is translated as CASSVVSGANVLTF.

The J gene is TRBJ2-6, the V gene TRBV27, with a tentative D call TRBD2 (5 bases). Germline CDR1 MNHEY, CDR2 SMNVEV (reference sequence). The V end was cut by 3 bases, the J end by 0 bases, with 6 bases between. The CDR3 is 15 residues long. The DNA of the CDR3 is TGTGCCAGCAGTTTCCGGGGCTCTGGGGCCAACGTCCTGACTTTC. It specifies CASSFRGSGANVLTF.

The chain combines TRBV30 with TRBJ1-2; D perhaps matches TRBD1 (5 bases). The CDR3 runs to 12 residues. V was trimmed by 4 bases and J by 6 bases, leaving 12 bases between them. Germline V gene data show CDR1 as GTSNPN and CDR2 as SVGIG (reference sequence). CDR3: CAWNRDRNGYTF. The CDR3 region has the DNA TGTGCCTGGAACCGAGACAGAAATGGCTACACCTTC. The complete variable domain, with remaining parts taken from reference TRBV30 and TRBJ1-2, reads SQTIHQWPATLVQPVGSPLSLECTVEGTSNPNLYWYRQAAGRGLQLLFYSVGIGQISSEVPQNLSASRPQDRQFILSSKKLLLSDSGFYLCAWNRDRNGYTFGSGTRLTVV.

The CDR3 spells CASSLTGITEAFF. CDR3 DNA sequence: TGTGCCAGCAGCCTTACAGGGATCACTGAAGCTTTCTTT. The chain uses TRBV5-6 and TRBJ1-1; TRBD1 might be the D (6 bases). Germline lookup yields CDR1 SGHDT and CDR2 YYEEEE. V lost 4 bases and J 4 bases, leaving 11 bases between the germline ends. The CDR3 sequence is 13 residues long.

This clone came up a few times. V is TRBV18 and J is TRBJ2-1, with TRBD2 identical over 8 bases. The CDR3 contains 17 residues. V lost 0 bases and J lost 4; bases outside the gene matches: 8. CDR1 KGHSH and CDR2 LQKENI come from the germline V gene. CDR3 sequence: CASSPPRGRGDYNEQFF. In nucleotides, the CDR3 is TGTGCCAGCTCACCACCCCGGGGGCGGGGGGATTACAATGAGCAGTTCTTC.

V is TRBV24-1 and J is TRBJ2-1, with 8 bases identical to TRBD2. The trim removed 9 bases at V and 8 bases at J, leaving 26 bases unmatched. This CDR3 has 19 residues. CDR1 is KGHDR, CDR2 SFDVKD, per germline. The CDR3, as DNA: TGTGCCACCTCCAAGGGACGTTTTTTGAGATCTAGCGGGCTGGATGAGCAGTTCTTC. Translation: CATSKGRFLRSSGLDEQFF.

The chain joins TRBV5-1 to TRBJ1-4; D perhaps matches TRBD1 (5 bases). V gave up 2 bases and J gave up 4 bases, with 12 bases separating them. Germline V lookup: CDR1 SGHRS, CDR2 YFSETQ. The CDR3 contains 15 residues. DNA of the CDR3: TGCGCCAGCAGCTTATTGCCAGGGAGTAATGAAAAACTGTTTTTT. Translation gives CASSLLPGSNEKLFF.

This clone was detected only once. The CDR3 DNA reads as TGTGCCACCAGTGAGGGACAGGGGGCGCGGGAGACCCAGTACTTC. Translated, it gives CATSEGQGARETQYF. The V and J genes are TRBV24-1 and TRBJ2-5, with TRBD1 identical over 12 bases. Looked up from germline, CDR1 is KGHDR and CDR2 is SFDVKD. With 4 bases clipped from V and 5 bases from J, the junction kept 4 bases outside the gene matches. This CDR3 contains 15 residues.